The T cell receptor (beta chain) described here comes from a study of blood T cell repertoires in COVID-19. Study overall: T cells, B-cell-depleted T cells, or PBMCs supplied cDNA or gDNA.

CDR1 and CDR2 from the germline V gene are SGHVS and FNYEAQ. V shed 6 bases and J 4 bases; nucleotides not matched to a gene: 7. This CDR3 has 16 amino acids. Patients from Seattle were sampled longitudinally, starting during active infection. The table came from immunoSEQ multiplex PCR; TCRdb's copy has only in-frame clones and leaves some out. The repertoire holds about 200,000 clones, with around 94% as singletons. V usage is TRBV7-6 and J usage is TRBJ2-2, with TRBD1 matching over 11 bases. The TCR sequence derives from a man younger than 40 with COVID-19, enrolled during active disease. The specimen sequenced was peripheral blood. CDR3 region: CASRDRGRSLTGELFF. The CDR3 DNA reads as TGTGCCAGCAGGGACAGGGGGCGTTCCCTCACCGGGGAGCTGTTTTTT.